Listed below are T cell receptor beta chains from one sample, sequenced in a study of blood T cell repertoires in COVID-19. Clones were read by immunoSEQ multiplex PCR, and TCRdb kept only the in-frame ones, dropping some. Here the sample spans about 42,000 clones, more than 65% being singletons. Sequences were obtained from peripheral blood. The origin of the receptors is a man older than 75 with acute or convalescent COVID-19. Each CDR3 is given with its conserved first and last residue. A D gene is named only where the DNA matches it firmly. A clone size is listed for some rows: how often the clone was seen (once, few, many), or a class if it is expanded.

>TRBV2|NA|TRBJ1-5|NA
TGTGCCAGCAGTGAAATTGGGCAGACTAGCAATCAGCCCCAGCATTTT
CASSEIGQTSNQPQHF
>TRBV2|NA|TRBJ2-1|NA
TGTGCCAGCAGTTTGGAGGGATACAATGAGCAGTTCTTC
CASSLEGYNEQFF
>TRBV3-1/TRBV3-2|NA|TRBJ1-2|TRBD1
TGTGCCAGCAGCCAAGACCCTCGCCAGGGGGAGGATGGCTACACCTTC
CASSQDPRQGEDGYTF
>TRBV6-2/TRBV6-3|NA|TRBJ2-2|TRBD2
TGTGCCAGCAGCTCTCCTAGCGGGGGGGACACCGGGGAGCTGTTTTTT
CASSSPSGGDTGELFF
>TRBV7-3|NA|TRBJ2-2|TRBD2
TGTGCCAGCAGCCGAGGGACTAGCGGGGGCTACGGGGAGCTGTTTTTT
CASSRGTSGGYGELFF
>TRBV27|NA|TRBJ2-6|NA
TGTGCCAGCAGCGGACTAAGCTCTGGGGCCAACGTCCTGACTTTC
CASSGLSSGANVLTF
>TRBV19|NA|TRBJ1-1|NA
TGTGCCAGTAGTATGGGGGGGGTTTTTGGGACTGAAGCTTTCTTT
CASSMGGVFGTEAFF
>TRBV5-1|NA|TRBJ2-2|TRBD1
TGCGCCAGCAGCTTGGCGCCAGGGGGCCTTACCGGGGAGCTGTTTTTT
CASSLAPGGLTGELFF
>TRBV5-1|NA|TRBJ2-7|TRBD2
TGCGCCAGCAGCCCACCAGGACTAGCCTACGAGCAGTACTTC
CASSPPGLAYEQYF
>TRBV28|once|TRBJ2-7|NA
TGTGCCAGCAGCGGCTGGGGGGACCCCTCCTACGAGCAGTACTTC
CASSGWGDPSYEQYF
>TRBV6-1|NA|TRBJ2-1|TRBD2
TGTGCCAGCAGTGAACTGGGACTAGCGGGGGGCAATGAGCAGTTCTTC
CASSELGLAGGNEQFF
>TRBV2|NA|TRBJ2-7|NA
TGTGCCAGCATGGGTAGCAATGATGAGCAGTACTTC
CASMGSNDEQYF
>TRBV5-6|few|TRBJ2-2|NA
TGTGCCAGCAGCTTGGTAGCAAGCTACACCGGGGAGCTGTTTTTT
CASSLVASYTGELFF
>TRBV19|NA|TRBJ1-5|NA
TGTGCCAGTAGTTCACAGGAGTTAGCCCAGCCCCAGCATTTT
CASSSQELAQPQHF
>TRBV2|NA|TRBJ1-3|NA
TGTGCCAGCAGTGTAGGGGCGTCTGGAAACACCATATATTTT
CASSVGASGNTIYF
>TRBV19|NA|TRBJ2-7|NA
TGTGCCAGTAGTTCCCAATCGGGGAACGAGCAGTACTTC
CASSSQSGNEQYF
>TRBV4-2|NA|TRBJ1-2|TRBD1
TGTGCCAGCAGCCAAGATCGACCGGGAGGGGGCGCGGGCTACACCTTC
CASSQDRPGGGAGYTF
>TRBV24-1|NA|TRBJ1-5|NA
TGTGCCACCAGTGATTCCGGCAATCAGCCCCAGCATTTT
CATSDSGNQPQHF
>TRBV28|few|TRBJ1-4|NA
TGTGCCAGCAGTTCAGGATCAACTAATGAAAAACTGTTTTTT
CASSSGSTNEKLFF
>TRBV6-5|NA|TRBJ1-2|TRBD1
TGTGCCAGCAGTTATACAGGGGTTTCTGGCTACACCTTC
CASSYTGVSGYTF
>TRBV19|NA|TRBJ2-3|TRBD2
TGTGCCAGTAACCCCTCGACTAGCGGAGGGAAAGATACGCAGTATTTT
CASNPSTSGGKDTQYF
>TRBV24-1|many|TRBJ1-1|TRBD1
TGTGCCACCAGTGACGAGACAGGGACTGAAGCTTTCTTT
CATSDETGTEAFF
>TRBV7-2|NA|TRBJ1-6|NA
TGTGCCAGCAGCTTAGGTCTTTATAATTCACCCCTCCACTTT
CASSLGLYNSPLHF
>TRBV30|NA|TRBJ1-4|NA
TGTGCCTGGAGTCAGTTAAATGAAAAACTGTTTTTT
CAWSQLNEKLFF
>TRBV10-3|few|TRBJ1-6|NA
TGTGCCATCAGTGAGTCAGGGATTGAGGGTTCACCCCTCCACTTT
CAISESGIEGSPLHF
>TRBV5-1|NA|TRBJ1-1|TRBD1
TGCGCCAGCAGCTTGCAGGGGGACACGAACACTGAAGCTTTCTTT
CASSLQGDTNTEAFF
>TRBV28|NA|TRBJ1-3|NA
TGTGCCAGCAGTCCCCAGGGCTCTGGAAACACCATATATTTT
CASSPQGSGNTIYF
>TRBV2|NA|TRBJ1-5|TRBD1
TGTGCCAGCAGGGGGACAGGGGGCGCCGGGCAGCCCCAGCATTTT
CASRGTGGAGQPQHF
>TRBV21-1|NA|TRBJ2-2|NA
TGTGCCAGCCCCCCGAGAGGGGAGCTGTTTTTT
CASPPRGELFF
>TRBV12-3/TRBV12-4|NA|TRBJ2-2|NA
TGTGCCAGCAGCAGGGGCGGGGAGCTGTTTTTT
CASSRGGELFF
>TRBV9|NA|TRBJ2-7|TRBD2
TGTGCCAGCAGCGTTGGGGGGGAGTCCTACGAGCAGTACTTC
CASSVGGESYEQYF
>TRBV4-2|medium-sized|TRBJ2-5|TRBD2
TGTGCCAGCAGCCAAGATAGGAGCGGGGGCCAAGAGACCCAGTACTTC
CASSQDRSGGQETQYF
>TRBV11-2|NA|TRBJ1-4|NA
TGTGCCAGCAGCCCCGGGACGGGGGGTGAAAAACTGTTTTTT
CASSPGTGGEKLFF
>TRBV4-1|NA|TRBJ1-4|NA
TGCGCCAGCAGCCAAGATGCGATAGGGGCTAATGAAAAACTGTTTTTT
CASSQDAIGANEKLFF
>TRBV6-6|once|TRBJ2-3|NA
TGTGCCAGCAGTTCCCACACAGATACGCAGTATTTT
CASSSHTDTQYF
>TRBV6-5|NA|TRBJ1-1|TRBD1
TGTGCCAGCAGTTCGACAGGGTGGACTGAAGCTTTCTTT
CASSSTGWTEAFF
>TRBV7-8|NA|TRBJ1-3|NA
TGTGCCAGCAGCCCAACTCGTGGAAACACCATATATTTT
CASSPTRGNTIYF
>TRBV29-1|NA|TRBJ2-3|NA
TGCAGCGCATTTCCGGGATTCCGCACAGATACGCAGTATTTT
CSAFPGFRTDTQYF
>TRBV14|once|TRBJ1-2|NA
TGTGCCAGCAGCCAGCGGGCGGGCAACTATGGCTACACCTTC
CASSQRAGNYGYTF
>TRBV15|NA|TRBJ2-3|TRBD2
TGTGCCACCAGCAGAGCTCGACGGGGGGGCACAGATACGCAGTATTTT
CATSRARRGGTDTQYF
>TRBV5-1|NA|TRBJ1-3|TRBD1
TGCGCCAGCAGCTTGGGGGGGACAGGGGCTGGAAACACCATATATTTT
CASSLGGTGAGNTIYF
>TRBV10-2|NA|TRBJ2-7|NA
TGCGCCAGCAGTGAATTTGCACCTACCTCGGGGGAGCAGTACTTC
CASSEFAPTSGEQYF
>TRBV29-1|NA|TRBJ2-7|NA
TGCAGCGTTTTAGAGACGGGGAAAAACCAGTACTTC
CSVLETGKNQYF